A selection of T cell receptor beta chains follows, all from one sample in a study of T cells after yellow fever vaccination. TCRdb ran MiXCR on the 5' RACE reads and lists one entry per CDR3 protein. Counted here are over 45,000 distinct CDR3 sequences, approximately 6.5% occurring once; the ten biggest clones make up about 40%. This specimen consisted of CD8+ T cells sorted from PBMCs, obtained on the day of the first yellow fever vaccination. The receptors were gathered from a man between 18 and 35 years old who received the YFV17D yellow fever vaccine. Both conserved end residues are part of each CDR3. Each record gives: clone size, V gene, J gene, D gene, CDR3 protein, CDR3 DNA. The D gene is left open where the match is weak. Clone size is not always given. Where it is, it says once, few, many or a class for expanded clones.

clone size: -
V gene: TRBV7-9
J gene: TRBJ2-1
D gene: -
CDR3 protein: CASQGAAGMYEQFF
CDR3 DNA: TGTGCCAGCCAAGGAGCGGCGGGGATGTATGAGCAGTTCTTC

clone size: few
V gene: TRBV9
J gene: TRBJ1-2
D gene: TRBD1
CDR3 protein: CASSVGTGGYGYTF
CDR3 DNA: TGTGCCAGCAGCGTAGGGACAGGGGGGTATGGCTACACCTTC

clone size: many
V gene: TRBV5-1
J gene: TRBJ1-1
D gene: -
CDR3 protein: CASSFYGQMNTEAFF
CDR3 DNA: TGCGCCAGCAGCTTCTACGGACAGATGAACACTGAAGCTTTCTTT

clone size: many
V gene: TRBV9
J gene: TRBJ2-6
D gene: TRBD2
CDR3 protein: CASSVVAGPSGANVLTF
CDR3 DNA: TGTGCCAGCAGCGTAGTAGCGGGCCCCTCTGGGGCCAACGTCCTGACTTTC

clone size: few
V gene: TRBV9
J gene: TRBJ2-2
D gene: -
CDR3 protein: CASSVGGSTGELFF
CDR3 DNA: TGTGCCAGCAGCGTGGGGGGTAGCACCGGGGAGCTGTTTTTT

clone size: -
V gene: TRBV7-9
J gene: TRBJ1-2
D gene: -
CDR3 protein: CASSFSGGHGYTF
CDR3 DNA: TGTGCCAGCAGCTTTAGTGGGGGGCATGGCTACACCTTC

clone size: -
V gene: TRBV5-5
J gene: TRBJ1-2
D gene: -
CDR3 protein: CASSWGRNYGYTF
CDR3 DNA: TGTGCCAGCAGCTGGGGGAGGAACTATGGCTACACCTTC

clone size: many
V gene: TRBV7-2
J gene: TRBJ2-3
D gene: -
CDR3 protein: CASSLVAWDTQYF
CDR3 DNA: TGTGCCAGCAGCTTAGTAGCTTGGGATACGCAGTATTTT

clone size: -
V gene: TRBV5-4
J gene: TRBJ2-2
D gene: TRBD1
CDR3 protein: CASSPDREGTGELFF
CDR3 DNA: TGTGCCAGCAGTCCGGACAGGGAAGGCACCGGGGAGCTGTTTTTT

clone size: many
V gene: TRBV12-3/TRBV12-4
J gene: TRBJ2-4
D gene: TRBD2
CDR3 protein: CASSTLAGGLGKNIQYF
CDR3 DNA: TGTGCCAGCAGTACGCTAGCGGGGGGGCTTGGCAAAAACATTCAGTACTTC

clone size: many
V gene: TRBV7-9
J gene: TRBJ1-5
D gene: -
CDR3 protein: CASGEAGQQPQHF
CDR3 DNA: TGTGCCAGCGGAGAGGCAGGGCAACAGCCCCAGCATTTT

clone size: -
V gene: TRBV6-1
J gene: TRBJ1-2
D gene: -
CDR3 protein: CASSLITGSDGYTF
CDR3 DNA: TGTGCCAGCAGTCTCATCACAGGGTCTGATGGCTACACCTTC

clone size: many
V gene: TRBV10-3
J gene: TRBJ1-2
D gene: -
CDR3 protein: CATRATDVNGNTF
CDR3 DNA: TGTGCCACGAGAGCAACGGACGTCAATGGAAACACCTTC

clone size: few
V gene: TRBV9
J gene: TRBJ2-1
D gene: TRBD2
CDR3 protein: CASSVGGGVYNEQFF
CDR3 DNA: TGTGCCAGCAGCGTGGGCGGGGGGGTCTACAATGAGCAGTTCTTC

clone size: -
V gene: TRBV4-3
J gene: TRBJ1-4
D gene: -
CDR3 protein: CASSQGAVGGEKLFF
CDR3 DNA: TGCGCCAGCAGCCAAGGTGCGGTAGGAGGTGAAAAACTGTTTTTT

clone size: few
V gene: TRBV7-8
J gene: TRBJ2-2
D gene: -
CDR3 protein: CASSFGFTGELFF
CDR3 DNA: TGTGCCAGCAGCTTCGGCTTTACCGGGGAGCTGTTTTTT

clone size: many
V gene: TRBV15
J gene: TRBJ1-3
D gene: -
CDR3 protein: CATSRERHNSGNTIYF
CDR3 DNA: TGTGCCACCAGCAGAGAACGACACAACTCTGGAAACACCATATATTTT

clone size: few
V gene: TRBV28
J gene: TRBJ2-6
D gene: -
CDR3 protein: CASSLGIRGGANVLTF
CDR3 DNA: TGTGCCAGCAGTTTGGGGATTAGAGGTGGGGCCAACGTCCTGACTTTC

clone size: few
V gene: TRBV20-1
J gene: TRBJ2-5
D gene: TRBD2
CDR3 protein: CSASLRTSGLYQETQYF
CDR3 DNA: TGCAGTGCTAGCCTCAGGACTAGCGGACTGTACCAAGAGACCCAGTACTTC

clone size: many
V gene: TRBV20-1
J gene: TRBJ2-5
D gene: TRBD2
CDR3 protein: CSATLAGGRAETQYF
CDR3 DNA: TGCAGTGCTACACTAGCGGGGGGGCGTGCAGAGACCCAGTACTTC